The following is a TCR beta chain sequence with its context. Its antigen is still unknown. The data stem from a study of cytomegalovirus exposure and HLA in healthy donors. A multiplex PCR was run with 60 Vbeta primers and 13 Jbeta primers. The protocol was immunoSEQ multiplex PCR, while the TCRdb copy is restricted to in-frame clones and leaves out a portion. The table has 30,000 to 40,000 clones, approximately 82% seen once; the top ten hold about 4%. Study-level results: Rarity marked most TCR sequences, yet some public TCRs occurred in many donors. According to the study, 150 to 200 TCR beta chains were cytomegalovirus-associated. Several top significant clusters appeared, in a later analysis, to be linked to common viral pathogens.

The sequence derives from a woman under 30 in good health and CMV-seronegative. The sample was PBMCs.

CDR3 residues: CASSIQVTDTQYF. The DNA of the CDR3 is TGTGCCAGCAGCATACAGGTCACAGATACGCAGTATTTT. The chain joins TRBV7-2 to TRBJ2-3; D is possibly TRBD1 (5 bases). V lost 5 bases and J lost 2, with 8 bases in between. The length of the CDR3 is 13 residues. Looked up from germline, CDR1 is SGHTA and CDR2 is FQGNSA.